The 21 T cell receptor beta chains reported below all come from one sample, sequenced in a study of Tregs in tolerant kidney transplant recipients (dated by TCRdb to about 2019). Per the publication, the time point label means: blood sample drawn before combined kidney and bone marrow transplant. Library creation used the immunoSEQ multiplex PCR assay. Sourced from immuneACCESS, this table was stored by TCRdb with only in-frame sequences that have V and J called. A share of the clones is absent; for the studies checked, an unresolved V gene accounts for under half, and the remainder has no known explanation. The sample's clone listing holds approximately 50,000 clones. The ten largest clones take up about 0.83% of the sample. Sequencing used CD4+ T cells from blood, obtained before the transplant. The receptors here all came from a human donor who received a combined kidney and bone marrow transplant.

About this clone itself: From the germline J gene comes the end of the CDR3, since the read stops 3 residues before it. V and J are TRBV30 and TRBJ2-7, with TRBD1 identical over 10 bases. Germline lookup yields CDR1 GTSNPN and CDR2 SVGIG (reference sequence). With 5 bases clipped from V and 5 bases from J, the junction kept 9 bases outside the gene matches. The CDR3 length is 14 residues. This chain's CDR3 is CAWDSRDRGNEQYF. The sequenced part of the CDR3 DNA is TGTGCCTGGGACTCCCGGGACAGGGGCAACGAG.

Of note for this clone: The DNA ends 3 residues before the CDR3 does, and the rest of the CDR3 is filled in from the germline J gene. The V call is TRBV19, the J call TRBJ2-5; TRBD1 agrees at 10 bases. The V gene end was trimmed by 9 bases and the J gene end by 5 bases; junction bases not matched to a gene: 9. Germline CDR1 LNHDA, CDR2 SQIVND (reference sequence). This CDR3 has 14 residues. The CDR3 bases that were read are TGTGCCAGCGCCGGGACAGGGGTTAGGGAGACC. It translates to CASAGTGVRET. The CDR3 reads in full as CASAGTGVRETQYF. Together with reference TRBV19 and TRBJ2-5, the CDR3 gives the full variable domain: DGGITQSPKYLFRKEGQNVTLSCEQNLNHDAMYWYRQDPGQGLRLIYYSQIVNDFQKGDIAEGYSVSREKKESFPLTVTSAQKNPTAFYLCASAGTGVRETQYFGPGTRLLVL.

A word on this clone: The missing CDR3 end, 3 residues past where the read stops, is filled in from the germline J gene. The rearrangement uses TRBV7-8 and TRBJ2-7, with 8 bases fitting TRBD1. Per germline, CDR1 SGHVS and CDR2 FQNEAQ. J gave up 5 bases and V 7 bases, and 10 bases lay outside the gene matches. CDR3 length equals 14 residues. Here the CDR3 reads CASIQGAVGHEQYF. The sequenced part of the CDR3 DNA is TGTGCCAGCATCCAGGGGGCAGTCGGCCACGAG.

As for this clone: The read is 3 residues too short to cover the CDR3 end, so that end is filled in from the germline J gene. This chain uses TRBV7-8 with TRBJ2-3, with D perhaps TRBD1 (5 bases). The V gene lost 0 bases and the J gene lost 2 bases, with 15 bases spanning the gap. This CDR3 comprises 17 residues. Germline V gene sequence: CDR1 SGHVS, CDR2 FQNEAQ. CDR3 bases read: TGTGCCAGCAGCTTAGCGTGGGGCACAGGTTCCACAGATACG. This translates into CASSLAWGTGSTDT. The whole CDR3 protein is CASSLAWGTGSTDTQYF.

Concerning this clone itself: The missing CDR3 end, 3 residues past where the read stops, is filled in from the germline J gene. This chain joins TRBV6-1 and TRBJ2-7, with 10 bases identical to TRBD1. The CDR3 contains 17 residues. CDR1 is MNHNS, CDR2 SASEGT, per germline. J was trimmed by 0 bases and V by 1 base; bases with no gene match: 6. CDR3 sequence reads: CASSEGTGGASSYEQYF. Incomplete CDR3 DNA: TGTGCCAGCAGTGAAGGGACAGGGGGAGCTAGCTCCTACGAG.

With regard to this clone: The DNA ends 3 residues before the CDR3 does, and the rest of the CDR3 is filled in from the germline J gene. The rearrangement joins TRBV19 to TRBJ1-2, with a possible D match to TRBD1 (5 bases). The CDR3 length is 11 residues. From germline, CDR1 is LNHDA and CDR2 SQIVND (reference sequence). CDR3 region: CASMSGGKYTF. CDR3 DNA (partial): TGTGCCAGTATGTCCGGGGGGAAG.

The CDR3 DNA, read in part, is TGTGCCAGCAGCTCACGCACAGGGGTAAGCGAG. Translating gives CASSSRTGVSE. The entire CDR3 reads CASSSRTGVSEQYF. V is TRBV5-6 and J is TRBJ2-7; 7 bases are a match to TRBD1. The sequenced fragment ends 3 residues before the CDR3 boundary, so the rest is inferred from the germline J gene. With V trimmed by 3 bases and J by 6 bases, 9 bases remained unmatched. CDR1 is SGHDT and CDR2 is YYEEEE in the germline V gene. This CDR3 is built from 14 residues.

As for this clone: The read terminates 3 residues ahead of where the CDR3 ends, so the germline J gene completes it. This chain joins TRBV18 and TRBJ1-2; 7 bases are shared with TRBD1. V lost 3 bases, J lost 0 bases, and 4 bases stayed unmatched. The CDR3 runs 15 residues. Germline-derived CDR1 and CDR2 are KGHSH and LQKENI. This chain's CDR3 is CASSPGQSSNYGYTF. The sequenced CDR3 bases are TGTGCCAGCTCACCGGGACAGAGTTCTAACTATGGC.

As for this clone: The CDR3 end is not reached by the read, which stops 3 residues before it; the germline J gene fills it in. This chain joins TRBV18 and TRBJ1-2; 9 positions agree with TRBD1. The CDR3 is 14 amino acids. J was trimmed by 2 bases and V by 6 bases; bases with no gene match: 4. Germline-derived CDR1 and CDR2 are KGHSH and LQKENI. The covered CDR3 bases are TGTGCCAGCTCCCAGGGACAGGGCAACTATGGC. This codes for CASSQGQGNYG. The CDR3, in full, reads CASSQGQGNYGYTF.

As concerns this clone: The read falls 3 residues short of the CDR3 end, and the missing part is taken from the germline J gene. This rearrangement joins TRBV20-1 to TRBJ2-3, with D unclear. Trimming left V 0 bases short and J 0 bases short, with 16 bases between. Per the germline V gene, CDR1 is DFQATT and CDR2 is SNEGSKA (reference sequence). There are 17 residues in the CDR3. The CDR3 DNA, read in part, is TGCAGTGCTAGAGATCGCGGAGATGCCCAAAGCACAGATACG. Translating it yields CSARDRGDAQSTDT. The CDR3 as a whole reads CSARDRGDAQSTDTQYF.

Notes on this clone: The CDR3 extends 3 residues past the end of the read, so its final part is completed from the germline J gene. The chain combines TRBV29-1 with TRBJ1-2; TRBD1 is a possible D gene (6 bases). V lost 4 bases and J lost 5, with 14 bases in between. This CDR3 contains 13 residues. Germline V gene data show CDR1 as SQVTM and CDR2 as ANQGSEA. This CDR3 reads CSVGDTGFYGYTF. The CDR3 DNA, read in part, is TGCAGCGTTGGGGATACAGGGTTTTATGGC.

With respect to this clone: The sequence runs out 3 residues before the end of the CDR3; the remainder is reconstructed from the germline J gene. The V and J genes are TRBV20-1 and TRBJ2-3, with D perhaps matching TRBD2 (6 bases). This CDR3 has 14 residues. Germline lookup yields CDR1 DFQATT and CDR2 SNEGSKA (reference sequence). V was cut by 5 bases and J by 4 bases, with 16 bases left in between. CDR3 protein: CSASRRGGSDTQYF. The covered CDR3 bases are TGCAGTGCTTCTCGGAGGGGCGGCTCAGATACG.

The CDR3 DNA, read in part, is TGTGCCAGCAGCCGCGGACAGTCGAACACTGAA. Translated: CASSRGQSNTE. The entire CDR3 protein is CASSRGQSNTEAFF. The rearrangement joins TRBV6-2 or TRBV6-3 to TRBJ1-1, with D possibly TRBD1 on 6 matching bases. Read sequence stops 3 residues before the CDR3 end, and the germline J gene provides the missing end. The germline CDR1 and CDR2 sequences are MNHEY and SVGEGT. V dropped 6 bases and J dropped 1 base, with 12 bases sitting between them. The CDR3 runs to 14 residues.

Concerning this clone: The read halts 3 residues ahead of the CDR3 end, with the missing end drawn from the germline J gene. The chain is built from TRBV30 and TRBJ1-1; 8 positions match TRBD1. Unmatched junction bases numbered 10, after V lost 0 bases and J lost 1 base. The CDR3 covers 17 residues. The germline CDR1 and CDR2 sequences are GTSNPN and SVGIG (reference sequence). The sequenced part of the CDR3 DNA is TGTGCCTGGAGTGTATTCCCAGGGGGCATTCGGAACACTGAA. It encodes CAWSVFPGGIRNTE. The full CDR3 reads CAWSVFPGGIRNTEAFF.

This CDR3 is CASSRGSGRGHEQYF. CDR3 DNA, as far as it was read: TGTGCCAGCAGCAGGGGGAGCGGGAGAGGACACGAG. The chain combines TRBV6-2 or TRBV6-3 with TRBJ2-7, with D tentatively TRBD2 (8 bases). Read data end 3 residues before the CDR3 end; the end is taken from the germline J gene. Trimming stripped 6 bases from V and 5 bases from J, with 20 bases between. The CDR3 consists of 15 residues. In germline, CDR1 is MNHEY, CDR2 SVGEGT.

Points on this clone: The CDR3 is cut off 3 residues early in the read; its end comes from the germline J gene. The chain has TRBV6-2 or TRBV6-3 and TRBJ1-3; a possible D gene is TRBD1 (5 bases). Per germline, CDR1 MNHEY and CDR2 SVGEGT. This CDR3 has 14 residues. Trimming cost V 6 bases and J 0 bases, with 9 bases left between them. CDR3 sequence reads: CASRRQNSGNTIYF. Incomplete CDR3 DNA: TGTGCCAGCAGACGACAGAACTCTGGAAACACC.

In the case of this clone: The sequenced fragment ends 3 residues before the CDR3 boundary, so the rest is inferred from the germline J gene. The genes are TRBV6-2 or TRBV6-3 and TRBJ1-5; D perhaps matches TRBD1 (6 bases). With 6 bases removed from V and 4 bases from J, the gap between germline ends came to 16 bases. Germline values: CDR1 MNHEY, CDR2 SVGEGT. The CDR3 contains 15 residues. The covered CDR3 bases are TGTGCCAGCAGGGGGTCACAGGGCTCGAATCAGCCC. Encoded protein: CASRGSQGSNQP. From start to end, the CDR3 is CASRGSQGSNQPQHF.

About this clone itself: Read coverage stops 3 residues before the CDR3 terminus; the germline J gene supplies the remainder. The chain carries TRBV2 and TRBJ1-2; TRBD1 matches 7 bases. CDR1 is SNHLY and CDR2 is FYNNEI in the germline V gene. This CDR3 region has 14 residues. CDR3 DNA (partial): TGTGCCAGCAATCTAATCCAGGGGGGCTGGGGC. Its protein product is CASNLIQGGWG. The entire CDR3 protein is CASNLIQGGWGYTF.

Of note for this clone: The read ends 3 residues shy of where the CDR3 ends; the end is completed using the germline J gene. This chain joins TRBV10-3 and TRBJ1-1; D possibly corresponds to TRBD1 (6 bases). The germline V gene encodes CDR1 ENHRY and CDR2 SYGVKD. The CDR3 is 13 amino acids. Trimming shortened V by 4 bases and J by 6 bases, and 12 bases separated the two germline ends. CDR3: CAISVEGDAEAFF. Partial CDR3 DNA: TGTGCCATCAGTGTGGAGGGGGATGCTGAA.

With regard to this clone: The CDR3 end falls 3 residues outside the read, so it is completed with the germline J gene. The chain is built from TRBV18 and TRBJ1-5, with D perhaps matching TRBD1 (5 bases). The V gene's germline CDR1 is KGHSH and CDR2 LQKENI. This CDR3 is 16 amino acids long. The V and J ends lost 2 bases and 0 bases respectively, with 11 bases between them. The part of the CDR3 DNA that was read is TGTGCCAGCTCACCAACGGCCAGGGTTAGCAATCAGCCC. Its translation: CASSPTARVSNQP. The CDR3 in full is CASSPTARVSNQPQHF.

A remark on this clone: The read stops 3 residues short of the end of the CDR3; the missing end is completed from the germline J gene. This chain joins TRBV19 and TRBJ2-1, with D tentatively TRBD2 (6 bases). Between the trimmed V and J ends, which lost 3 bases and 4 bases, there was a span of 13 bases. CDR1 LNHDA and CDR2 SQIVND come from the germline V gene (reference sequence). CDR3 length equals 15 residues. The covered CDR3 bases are TGTGCCAGTAGTATCCCCCGCGGGGCATACAATGAG. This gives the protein CASSIPRGAYNE. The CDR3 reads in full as CASSIPRGAYNEQFF.